The present TCR beta chain was sequenced within a study of blood T cell repertoires in COVID-19. For the study at large: Some COVID-19 samples were acute and others convalescent; all came from the United States, Italy and Spain. In each case, the material was cDNA or gDNA derived from T cells, B-cell-depleted T cells, or PBMCs.

V was cut by 0 bases and J by 2 bases, with 8 bases left in between. This CDR3 comprises 15 residues. The germline gives CDR1 SGDLS, CDR2 YYNGEE. This clone showed up just once. As handled by the study authors: Reference gene primer amplification yielded estimated nucleated cell counts. Profiling relied on immunoSEQ multiplex PCR, and the TCRdb table lists in-frame clones only, not all of them. V and J calls and clone size follow that table, whereas D and trimming were derived from the DNA. The profile shows 75,000 or so clones, 80% of them singletons. This sequence originates from a man in his fifties or sixties with active or convalescent COVID-19. The chain carries TRBV9 and TRBJ1-4; D gene ambiguous. Input material: peripheral blood. The CDR3 nucleotides are TGTGCCAGCAGCGTAGATGGAGGGACTAATGAAAAACTGTTTTTT. This translates into CASSVDGGTNEKLFF.